Below, 6 T cell receptor beta chains from the same sample are listed, as sequenced in a study of blood T cell repertoires in COVID-19. Here immunoSEQ multiplex PCR was the method, and the copy in TCRdb shows in-frame clones only, minus some. Among around 300,000 clones, around 86% were seen once, and the ten largest hold 2.6%. The specimen sequenced was PBMCs or T cells enriched from blood (not recorded which). The receptors shown here come from a woman younger than 35 who had recovered from COVID-19.

This rearrangement joins TRBV11-3 to TRBJ2-2, with 7 bases lining up with TRBD2. Looked up from germline, CDR1 is SGHNT and CDR2 is YENEEA. J was trimmed by 6 bases and V by 1 base; bases with no gene match: 11. The CDR3 has 17 residues. The DNA for the CDR3 is TGTGCCAGCAGCTTAGGGGATTGGCGGGAGAAGGCCGGGGAGCTGTTTTTT. Translation: CASSLGDWREKAGELFF.

V usage is TRBV5-8 and J usage is TRBJ2-5; D perhaps matches TRBD1 (7 bases). The CDR3 has 15 amino acids. Germline assignment: CDR1 SGHTS and CDR2 YDEGEE. The germline V and J ends were trimmed by 4 bases and 5 bases, with 18 bases remaining between them. CDR3 region: CASSRVIAGGETQYF. CDR3 nucleotide sequence: TGTGCCAGCAGCCGCGTAATAGCAGGGGGGGAGACCCAGTACTTC.

This rearrangement joins TRBV19 to TRBJ2-3; 7 bases line up with TRBD2. V trimming: 9 bases; J trimming: 4 bases; junction bases outside the gene matches: 10. Germline lookup yields CDR1 LNHDA and CDR2 SQIVND (reference sequence). CDR3 length: 14 amino acids. CDR3 DNA sequence: TGTGCCAGCAGTCTGGCGGGAGCTGCAGATACGCAGTATTTT. Translating gives CASSLAGAADTQYF.

The chain is built from TRBV24-1 and TRBJ1-3; TRBD1 matches 7 bases. The CDR3 is made up of 16 amino acids. The junction had 6 bases not matched to a gene; V was cut back by 1 base and J by 4 bases. CDR1 and CDR2 from the germline V gene are KGHDR and SFDVKD. In DNA form, the CDR3 reads TGTGCCACCAGTGATTTAGAGGGGGCCTCAGGAAACACCATATATTTT. It encodes CATSDLEGASGNTIYF.

The V call is TRBV19, the J call TRBJ2-5; the D gene is possibly TRBD1 (5 bases). This CDR3 is 14 amino acids long. Trimming removed 8 bases from V and 1 base from J, with 14 bases in between. The germline gives CDR1 LNHDA, CDR2 SQIVND (reference sequence). CDR3 in DNA: TGTGCCAGTGCCCTCGGTGGGGCCCAAGAGACCCAGTACTTC. Translated: CASALGGAQETQYF.

The chain employs TRBV19 and TRBJ2-5; 11 bases are a match to TRBD2. V was clipped by 6 bases and J by 1 base; unmatched bases: 7. The CDR3 is 16 amino acids. CDR1 LNHDA and CDR2 SQIVND come from the germline V gene (reference sequence). The CDR3 DNA follows: TGTGCCAGTAGCTACGGGACTAGCGGCTTCCAAGAGACCCAGTACTTC. The encoded protein is CASSYGTSGFQETQYF. The variable domain in full, completed from reference TRBV19 and TRBJ2-5, reads DGGITQSPKYLFRKEGQNVTLSCEQNLNHDAMYWYRQDPGQGLRLIYYSQIVNDFQKGDIAEGYSVSREKKESFPLTVTSAQKNPTAFYLCASSYGTSGFQETQYFGPGTRLLVL.